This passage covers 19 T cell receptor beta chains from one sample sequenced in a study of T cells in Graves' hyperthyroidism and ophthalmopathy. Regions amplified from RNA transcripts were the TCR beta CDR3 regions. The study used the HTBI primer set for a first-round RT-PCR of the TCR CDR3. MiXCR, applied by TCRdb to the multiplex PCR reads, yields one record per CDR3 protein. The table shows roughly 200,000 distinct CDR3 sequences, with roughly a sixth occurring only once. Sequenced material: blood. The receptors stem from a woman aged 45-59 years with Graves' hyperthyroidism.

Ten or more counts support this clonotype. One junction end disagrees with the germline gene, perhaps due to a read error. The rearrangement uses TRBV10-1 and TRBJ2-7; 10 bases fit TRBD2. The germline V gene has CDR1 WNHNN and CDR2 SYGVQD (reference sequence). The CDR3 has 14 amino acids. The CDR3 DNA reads TGTGCCAGCAGCCCTAGCGGGAGCTCCTACGAGCAGTACTTC. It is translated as CASSPSGSSYEQYF.

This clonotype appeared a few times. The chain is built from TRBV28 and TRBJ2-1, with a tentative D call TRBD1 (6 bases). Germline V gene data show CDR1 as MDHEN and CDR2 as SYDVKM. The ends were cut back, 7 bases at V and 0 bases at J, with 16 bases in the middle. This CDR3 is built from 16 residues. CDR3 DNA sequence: TGTGCCAGCAATCATCAGGGGCAGTACTCCTACAATGAGCAGTTCTTC. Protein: CASNHQGQYSYNEQFF.

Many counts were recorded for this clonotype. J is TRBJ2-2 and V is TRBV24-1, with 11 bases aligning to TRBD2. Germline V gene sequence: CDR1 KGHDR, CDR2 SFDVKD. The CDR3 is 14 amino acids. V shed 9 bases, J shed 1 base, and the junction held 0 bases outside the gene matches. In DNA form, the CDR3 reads TGTGCCACCGGGACTAGCGGGAACACCGGGGAGCTGTTTTTT. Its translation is CATGTSGNTGELFF.

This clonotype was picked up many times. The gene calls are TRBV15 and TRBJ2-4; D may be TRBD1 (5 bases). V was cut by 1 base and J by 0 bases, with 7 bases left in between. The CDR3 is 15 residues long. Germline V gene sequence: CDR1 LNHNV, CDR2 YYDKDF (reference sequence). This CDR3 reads CATSRAGLAKNIQYF. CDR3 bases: TGTGCCACCAGCAGAGCAGGGCTAGCCAAAAACATTCAGTACTTC.

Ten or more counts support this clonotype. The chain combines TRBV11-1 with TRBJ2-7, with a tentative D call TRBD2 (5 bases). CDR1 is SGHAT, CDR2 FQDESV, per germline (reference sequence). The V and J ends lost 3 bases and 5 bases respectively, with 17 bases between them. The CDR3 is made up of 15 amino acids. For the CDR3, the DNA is TGTGCCAGCAGCTTTACGGGATCTAAGAGAGACGAGCAGTACTTC. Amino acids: CASSFTGSKRDEQYF.

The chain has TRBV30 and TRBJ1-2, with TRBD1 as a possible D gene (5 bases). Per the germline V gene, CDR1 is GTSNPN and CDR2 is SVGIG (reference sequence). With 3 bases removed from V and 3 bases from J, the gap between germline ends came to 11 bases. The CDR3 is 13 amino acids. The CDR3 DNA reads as TGTGCCTGGAGAGGCAGGGTGGACTATGGCTACACCTTC. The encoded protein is CAWRGRVDYGYTF.

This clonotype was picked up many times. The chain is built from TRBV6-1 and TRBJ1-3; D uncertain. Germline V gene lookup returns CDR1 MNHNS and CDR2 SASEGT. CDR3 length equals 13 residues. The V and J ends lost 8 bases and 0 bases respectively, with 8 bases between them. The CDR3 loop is CASFNPSGNTIYF. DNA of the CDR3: TGTGCCAGCTTTAACCCCTCTGGAAACACCATATATTTT.

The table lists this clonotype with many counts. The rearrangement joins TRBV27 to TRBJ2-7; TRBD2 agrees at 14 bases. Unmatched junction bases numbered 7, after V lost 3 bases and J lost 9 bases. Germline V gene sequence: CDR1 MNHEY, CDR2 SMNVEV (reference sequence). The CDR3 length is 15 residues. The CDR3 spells CASSLGLAGAGVQYF. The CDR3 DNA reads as TGTGCCAGCAGTTTGGGACTAGCGGGAGCGGGTGTGCAGTACTTC.

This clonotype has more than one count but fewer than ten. For the CDR3, the DNA is TGTGCCAGCAGCTTAGTTTTGGAAACCGAAAAACTGTTTTTT. Protein: CASSLVLETEKLFF. This chain joins TRBV7-6 and TRBJ1-4; D unresolved. The CDR3 is 14 residues long. The germline CDR1 and CDR2 sequences are SGHVS and FNYEAQ. Trimming pared 1 base from V and 8 bases from J, leaving 11 bases between.

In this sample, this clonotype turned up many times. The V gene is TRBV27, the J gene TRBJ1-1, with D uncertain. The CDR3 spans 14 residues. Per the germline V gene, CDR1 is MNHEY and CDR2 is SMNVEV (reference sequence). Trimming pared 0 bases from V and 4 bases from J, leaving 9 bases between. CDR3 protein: CASSLSMGPTEAFF. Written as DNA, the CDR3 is TGTGCCAGCAGTTTATCGATGGGCCCCACTGAAGCTTTCTTT.

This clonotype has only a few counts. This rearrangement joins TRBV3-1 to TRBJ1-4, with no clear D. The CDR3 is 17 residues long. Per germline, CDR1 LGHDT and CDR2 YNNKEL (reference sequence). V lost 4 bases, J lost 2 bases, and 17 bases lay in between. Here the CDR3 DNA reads TGTGCCAGCAGCCCTGGGAGGGCGAGTTTGACTAATGAAAAACTGTTTTTT. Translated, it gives CASSPGRASLTNEKLFF.

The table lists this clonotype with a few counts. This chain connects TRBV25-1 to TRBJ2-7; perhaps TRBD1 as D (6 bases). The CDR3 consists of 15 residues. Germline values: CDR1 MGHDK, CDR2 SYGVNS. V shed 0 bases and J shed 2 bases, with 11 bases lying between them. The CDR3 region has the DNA TGTGCCAGCAGTGAATATTTACAGGGAACCTACGAGCAGTACTTC. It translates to CASSEYLQGTYEQYF.

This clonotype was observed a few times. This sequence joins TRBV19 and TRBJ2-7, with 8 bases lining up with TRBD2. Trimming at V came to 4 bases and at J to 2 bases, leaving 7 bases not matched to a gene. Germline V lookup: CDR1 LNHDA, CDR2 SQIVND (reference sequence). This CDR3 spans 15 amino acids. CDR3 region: CASSNSAGGTYEQYF. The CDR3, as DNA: TGTGCCAGTAGTAATTCGGCGGGAGGAACCTACGAGCAGTACTTC.

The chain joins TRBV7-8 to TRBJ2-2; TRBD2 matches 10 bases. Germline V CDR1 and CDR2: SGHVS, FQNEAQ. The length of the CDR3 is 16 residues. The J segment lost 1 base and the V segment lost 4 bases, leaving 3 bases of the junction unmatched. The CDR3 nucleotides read TGTGCCAGCAGCTCTAGGACTAGCGGGAACACCGGGGAGCTGTTTTTT. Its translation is CASSSRTSGNTGELFF.

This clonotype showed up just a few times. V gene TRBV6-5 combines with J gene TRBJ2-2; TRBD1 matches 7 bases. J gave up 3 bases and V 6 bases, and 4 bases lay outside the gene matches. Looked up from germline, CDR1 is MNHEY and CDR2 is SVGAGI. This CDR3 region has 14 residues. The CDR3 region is CASRQGPDTGELFF. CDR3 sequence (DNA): TGTGCCAGCAGACAGGGGCCCGACACCGGGGAGCTGTTTTTT.

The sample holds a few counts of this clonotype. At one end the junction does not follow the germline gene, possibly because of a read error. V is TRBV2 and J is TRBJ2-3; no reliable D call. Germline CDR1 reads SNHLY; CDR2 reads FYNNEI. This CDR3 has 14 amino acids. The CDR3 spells CASSFGRSTDMQYF. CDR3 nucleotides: TGTGCCAGCAGTTTCGGACGCAGCACAGATATGCAGTATTTT.

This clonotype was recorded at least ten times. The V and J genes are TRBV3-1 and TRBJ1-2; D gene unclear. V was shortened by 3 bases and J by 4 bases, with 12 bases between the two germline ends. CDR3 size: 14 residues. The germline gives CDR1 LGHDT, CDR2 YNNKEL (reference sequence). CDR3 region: CASSHTGPIYGYTF. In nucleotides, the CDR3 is TGTGCCAGCAGCCACACCGGACCGATCTATGGCTACACCTTC.

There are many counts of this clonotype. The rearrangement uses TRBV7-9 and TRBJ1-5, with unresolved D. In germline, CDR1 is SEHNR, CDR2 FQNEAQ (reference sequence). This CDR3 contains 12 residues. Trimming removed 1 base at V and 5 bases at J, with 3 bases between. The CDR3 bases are TGTGCCAGCAGCTTAGATGATCAGCCCCAGCATTTT. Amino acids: CASSLDDQPQHF.

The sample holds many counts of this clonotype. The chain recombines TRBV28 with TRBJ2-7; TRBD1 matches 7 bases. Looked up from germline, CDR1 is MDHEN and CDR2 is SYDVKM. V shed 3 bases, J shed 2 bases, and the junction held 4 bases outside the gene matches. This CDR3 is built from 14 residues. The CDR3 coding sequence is TGTGCCAGCAGTTTGGGACAGCCTCCCTACGAGCAGTACTTC. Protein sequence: CASSLGQPPYEQYF.